One and the same sample provided the 18 T cell receptor beta chains below, sequenced in a study of OX40 agonist ivuxolimab in advanced cancers. Sequencing was performed with immunoSEQ multiplex PCR; in TCRdb, only in-frame clones are kept and a portion is missing. This sample has 25,000 to 30,000 clones, with around four fifths found just once. Sequencing used CD4+ or CD8+ T cells sorted from blood, obtained in a trial of the OX40 agonist ivuxolimab. All receptors derive from an adult with an advanced solid tumor such as melanoma, head and neck, liver or kidney cancer.

The V call is TRBV28, the J call TRBJ1-2; 7 nucleotides agree with TRBD1. This CDR3 region has 19 residues. The germline gives CDR1 MDHEN, CDR2 SYDVKM. The junction had 26 bases not matched to a gene; V was cut back by 5 bases and J by 8 bases. The CDR3 loop reads CASSPLGTVGLNPLYGYTF. The CDR3 DNA reads as TGTGCCAGCAGTCCCCTAGGGACAGTTGGCCTAAATCCTCTATACGGCTACACCTTC.

This clone was observed a single time. J is TRBJ2-5 and V is TRBV15; TRBD2 is a possible D gene (7 bases). This CDR3 contains 15 residues. CDR1 is LNHNV and CDR2 is YYDKDF in the germline V gene (reference sequence). V gave up 4 bases and J gave up 5 bases, with 17 bases separating them. The CDR3 region has the DNA TGTGCCACCAGCAAGGAGGGGGGGTCGGGGGAGACCCAGTACTTC. Protein sequence: CATSKEGGSGETQYF.

The rearrangement links TRBV2 to TRBJ2-7; 7 bases are a match to TRBD1. Germline lookup yields CDR1 SNHLY and CDR2 FYNNEI. With 7 bases clipped from V and 3 bases from J, the junction kept 9 bases outside the gene matches. The CDR3 covers 14 residues. The CDR3 region is CASTPPGQSYEQYF. In DNA form, the CDR3 reads TGTGCCAGCACCCCTCCGGGACAGAGCTACGAGCAGTACTTC.

This sequence joins TRBV19 and TRBJ2-3; D might be TRBD1 (5 bases). CDR1 and CDR2 from the germline V gene are LNHDA and SQIVND (reference sequence). The ends were cut back, 3 bases at V and 0 bases at J, with 10 bases in the middle. The CDR3 has 15 amino acids. The CDR3 nucleotides are TGTGCCAGTAGTATGTGGCAGGGTAGCACAGATACGCAGTATTTT. Its translation: CASSMWQGSTDTQYF.

The chain links TRBV2 to TRBJ2-1; D remains ambiguous. The CDR3 covers 12 residues. Trimming left V 3 bases short and J 7 bases short, with 7 bases between. Germline CDR1 SNHLY, CDR2 FYNNEI. The CDR3 DNA reads as TGTGCCAGCAGTGAGTTGGGTAATGAGCAGTTCTTC. As protein: CASSELGNEQFF. Together with reference TRBV2 and TRBJ2-1, the CDR3 gives the full variable domain: EPEVTQTPSHQVTQMGQEVILRCVPISNHLYFYWYRQILGQKVEFLVSFYNNEISEKSEIFDDQFSVERPDGSNFTLKIRSTKLEDSAMYFCASSELGNEQFFGPGTRLTVL.

The chain has TRBV7-6 and TRBJ2-3, with 13 bases aligning to TRBD2. Germline CDR1 is SGHVS and CDR2 is FNYEAQ. The CDR3 contains 18 residues. Trimming cost V 4 bases and J 2 bases; bases outside gene matches: 9. As DNA, the CDR3 is TGTGCCAGCAGCTCTGGACTAGCGGGGGCCCTTACCACAGATACGCAGTATTTT. The encoded protein is CASSSGLAGALTTDTQYF.

This clone turned up a few times. The chain uses TRBV5-1 and TRBJ2-1; D unclear. The V gene's germline CDR1 is SGHRS and CDR2 YFSETQ. This CDR3 spans 15 amino acids. With 4 bases removed from V and 0 bases from J, the gap between germline ends came to 11 bases. Here the CDR3 reads CASSPRRSSYNEQFF. CDR3 sequence (DNA): TGCGCCAGCAGCCCGCGGCGGAGCTCCTACAATGAGCAGTTCTTC. The whole variable domain, filled in from reference TRBV5-1 and TRBJ2-1, reads KAGVTQTPRYLIKTRGQQVTLSCSPISGHRSVSWYQQTPGQGLQFLFEYFSETQRNKGNFPGRFSGRQFSNSRSEMNVSTLELGDSALYLCASSPRRSSYNEQFFGPGTRLTVL.

The chain is built from TRBV11-3 and TRBJ2-1, with 7 bases fitting TRBD2. The ends lost 4 bases at V and 9 bases at J; junction bases unmatched: 3. Per germline, CDR1 SGHNT and CDR2 YENEEA. The CDR3 is made up of 12 amino acids. In nucleotides, the CDR3 is TGTGCCAGCAGCTCCTCTAGCGGTGAGCAGTTCTTC. It is translated as CASSSSSGEQFF.

This chain links TRBV10-3 with TRBJ1-4; D is ambiguous. The germline V and J ends were trimmed by 2 bases and 5 bases, with 6 bases remaining between them. The CDR3 consists of 13 residues. Germline values: CDR1 ENHRY, CDR2 SYGVKD. The CDR3 sequence is CAISESRNEKLFF. The CDR3 DNA sequence: TGTGCCATCAGTGAGAGTCGGAATGAAAAACTGTTTTTT.

The chain employs TRBV2 and TRBJ2-3; D is uncertain. The CDR3 has 15 amino acids. Germline lookup yields CDR1 SNHLY and CDR2 FYNNEI. V dropped 1 base and J dropped 0 bases, with 8 bases sitting between them. The CDR3 is CASSEEDHSTDTQYF. The CDR3 DNA reads TGTGCCAGCAGTGAAGAGGACCATAGCACAGATACGCAGTATTTT.

CDR3 bases: TGCGCCAGCAGCCAAGATGGGGCAGCAGTGGGCCCCACAGATACGCAGTATTTT. It yields the protein CASSQDGAAVGPTDTQYF. The genes are TRBV4-3 and TRBJ2-3, with D perhaps matching TRBD1 (5 bases). Deletions cut 0 bases from V and 2 bases from J, with 18 bases between. The CDR3 runs 18 residues. Germline V gene data show CDR1 as LGHNA and CDR2 as YSLEER.

The rearrangement links TRBV11-3 to TRBJ2-7, with 8 bases identical to TRBD1. The V and J ends lost 6 bases and 3 bases, in that order; junction bases with no gene match: 10. Germline V gene lookup returns CDR1 SGHNT and CDR2 YENEEA. The CDR3 has 15 amino acids. The CDR3 nucleotides are TGTGCCAGCAGTTCCCTCTACAGGGGGAACTACGAGCAGTACTTC. It specifies CASSSLYRGNYEQYF. Full variable domain (missing parts from reference TRBV11-3 and TRBJ2-7): EAGVVQSPRYKIIEKKQPVAFWCNPISGHNTLYWYLQNLGQGPELLIRYENEEAVDDSQLPKDRFSAERLKGVDSTLKIQPAELGDSAVYLCASSSLYRGNYEQYFGPGTRLTVT.

Only one count was recorded for this clone. The chain joins TRBV7-9 to TRBJ2-3, with D tentatively TRBD1 (6 bases). V shed 4 bases and J shed 2 bases, with 16 bases lying between them. The CDR3 has 16 amino acids. CDR1 is SEHNR and CDR2 is FQNEAQ in the germline V gene (reference sequence). Here the CDR3 DNA reads TGTGCCAGCAGCTCCTGGGGGCTTACGGCCACAGATACGCAGTATTTT. Translation gives CASSSWGLTATDTQYF.

This chain connects TRBV7-3 to TRBJ2-3, with a weak D call TRBD2 (5 bases). Between the trimmed V and J ends, which lost 9 bases and 0 bases, there was a span of 16 bases. The CDR3 sequence is 15 residues long. Germline V gives CDR1 SGHTA, CDR2 FQGTGA. For the CDR3, the DNA is TGTGCCAGTCGAGAGGGCTCTTCTAGCACAGATACGCAGTATTTT. Encoded protein: CASREGSSSTDTQYF.

V gene TRBV5-1 combines with J gene TRBJ2-7; weak D call: TRBD1 (5 bases). V was pared by 0 bases and J by 4 bases, with 11 bases between. Germline V gives CDR1 SGHRS, CDR2 YFSETQ. This CDR3 has 14 amino acids. In DNA form, the CDR3 reads TGCGCCAGCAGCTTGGCAGGGTTTGGGTACGAGCAGTACTTC. Translating it yields CASSLAGFGYEQYF.

Only one count was recorded for this clone. This chain links TRBV11-3 with TRBJ2-7; D not certain. CDR3 length equals 13 residues. Trimming took 0 bases from V and 2 from J, leaving 5 bases between them. Per germline, CDR1 SGHNT and CDR2 YENEEA. CDR3 sequence: CASSLDTTYEQYF. The CDR3, as DNA: TGTGCCAGCAGCTTAGACACAACCTACGAGCAGTACTTC.

The genes are TRBV28 and TRBJ2-2; 12 bases match TRBD2. The germline CDR1 and CDR2 sequences are MDHEN and SYDVKM. There are 16 residues in the CDR3. V gave up 5 bases and J gave up 3 bases; unmatched junction bases: 4. The CDR3 bases are TGTGCCAGCAGTCTCCGACTAGCGGGGGACACCGGGGAGCTGTTTTTT. It is translated as CASSLRLAGDTGELFF.

This clone was seen at least ten times. The chain carries TRBV6-6 and TRBJ2-1; 10 nucleotides agree with TRBD1. The CDR3 covers 14 residues. J lost 10 bases, V lost 6 bases, and 9 bases had no gene match. The germline gives CDR1 MNHNY, CDR2 SVGAGI (reference sequence). CDR3 loop: CASSFTTGGVEQFF. CDR3 sequence (DNA): TGTGCCAGCAGCTTTACGACAGGGGGCGTCGAGCAGTTCTTC.